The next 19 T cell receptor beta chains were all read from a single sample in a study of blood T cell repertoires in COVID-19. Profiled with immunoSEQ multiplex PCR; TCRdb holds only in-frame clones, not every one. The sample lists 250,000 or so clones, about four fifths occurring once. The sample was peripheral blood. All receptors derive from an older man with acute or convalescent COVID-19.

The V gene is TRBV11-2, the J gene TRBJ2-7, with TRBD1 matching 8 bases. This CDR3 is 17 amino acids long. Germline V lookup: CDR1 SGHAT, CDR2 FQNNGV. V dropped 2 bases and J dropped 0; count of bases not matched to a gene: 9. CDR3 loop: CASSLYTDRAISYEQYF. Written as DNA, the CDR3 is TGTGCCAGCAGCTTATACACGGACAGGGCAATCTCCTACGAGCAGTACTTC. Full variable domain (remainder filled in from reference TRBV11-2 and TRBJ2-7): EAGVAQSPRYKIIEKRQSVAFWCNPISGHATLYWYQQILGQGPKLLIQFQNNGVVDDSQLPKDRFSAERLKGVDSTLKIQPAKLEDSAVYLCASSLYTDRAISYEQYFGPGTRLTVT.

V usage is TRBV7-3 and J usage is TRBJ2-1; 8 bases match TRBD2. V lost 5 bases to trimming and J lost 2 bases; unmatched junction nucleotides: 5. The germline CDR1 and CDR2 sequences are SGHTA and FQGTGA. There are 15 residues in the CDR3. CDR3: CASSPGLVPYNEQFF. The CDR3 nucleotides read TGTGCCAGCAGCCCGGGACTAGTACCCTACAATGAGCAGTTCTTC.

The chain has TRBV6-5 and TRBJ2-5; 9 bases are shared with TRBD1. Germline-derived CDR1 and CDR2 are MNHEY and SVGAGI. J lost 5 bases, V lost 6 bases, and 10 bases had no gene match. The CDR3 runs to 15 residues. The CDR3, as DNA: TGTGCCAGCAGCAGCCCCGGGACAGGGTACGAGACCCAGTACTTC. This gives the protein CASSSPGTGYETQYF.

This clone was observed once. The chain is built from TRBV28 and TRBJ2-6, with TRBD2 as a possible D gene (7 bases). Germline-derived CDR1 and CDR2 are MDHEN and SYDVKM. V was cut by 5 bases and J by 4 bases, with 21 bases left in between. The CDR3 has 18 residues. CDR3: CASSPSWGGARGANVLTF. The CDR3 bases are TGTGCCAGCAGTCCCTCTTGGGGGGGGGCGAGAGGGGCCAACGTCCTGACTTTC. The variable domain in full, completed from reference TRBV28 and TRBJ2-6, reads DVKVTQSSRYLVKRTGEKVFLECVQDMDHENMFWYRQDPGLGLRLIYFSYDVKMKEKGDIPEGYSVSREKKERFSLILESASTNQTSMYLCASSPSWGGARGANVLTFGAGSRLTVL.

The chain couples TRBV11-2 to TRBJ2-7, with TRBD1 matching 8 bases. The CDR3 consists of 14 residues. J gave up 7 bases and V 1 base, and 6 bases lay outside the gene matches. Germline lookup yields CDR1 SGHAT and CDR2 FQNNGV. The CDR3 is CASSLGRGPGEQYF. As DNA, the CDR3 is TGTGCCAGCAGCTTAGGCAGGGGGCCGGGGGAGCAGTACTTC.

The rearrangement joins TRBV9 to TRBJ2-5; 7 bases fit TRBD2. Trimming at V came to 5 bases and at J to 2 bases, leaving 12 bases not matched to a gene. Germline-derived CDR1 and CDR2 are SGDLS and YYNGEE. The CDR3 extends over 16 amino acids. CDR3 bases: TGTGCCAGCAGTGTCTCTGCGGGAGCGGGACAAGAGACCCAGTACTTC. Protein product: CASSVSAGAGQETQYF.

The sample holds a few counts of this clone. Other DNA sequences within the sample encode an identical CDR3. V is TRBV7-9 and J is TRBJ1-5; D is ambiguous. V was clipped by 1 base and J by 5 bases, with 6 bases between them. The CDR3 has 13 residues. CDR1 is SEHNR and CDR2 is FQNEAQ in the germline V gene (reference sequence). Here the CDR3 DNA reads TGTGCCAGCAGCTTAGGAGGTTATCAGCCCCAGCATTTT. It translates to CASSLGGYQPQHF.

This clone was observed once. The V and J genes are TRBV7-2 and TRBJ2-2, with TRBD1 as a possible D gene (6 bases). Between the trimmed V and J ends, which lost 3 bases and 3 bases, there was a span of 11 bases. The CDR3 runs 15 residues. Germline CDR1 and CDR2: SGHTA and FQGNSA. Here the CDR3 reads CASSFGGQHTGELFF. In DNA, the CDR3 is TGTGCCAGCAGCTTTGGAGGACAGCACACCGGGGAGCTGTTTTTT.

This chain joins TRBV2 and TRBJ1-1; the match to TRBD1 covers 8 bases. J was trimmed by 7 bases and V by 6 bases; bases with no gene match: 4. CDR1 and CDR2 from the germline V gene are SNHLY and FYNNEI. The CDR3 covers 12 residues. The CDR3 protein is CASRQGAVEAFF. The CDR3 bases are TGTGCCAGCAGGCAGGGGGCGGTTGAAGCTTTCTTT.

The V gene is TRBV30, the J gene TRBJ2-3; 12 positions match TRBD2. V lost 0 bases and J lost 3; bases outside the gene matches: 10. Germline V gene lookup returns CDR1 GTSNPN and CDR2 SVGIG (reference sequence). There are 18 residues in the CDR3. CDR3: CAWSVRGGLAGRTDTQYF. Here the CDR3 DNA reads TGTGCCTGGAGTGTACGTGGGGGACTAGCGGGTAGAACAGATACGCAGTATTTT.

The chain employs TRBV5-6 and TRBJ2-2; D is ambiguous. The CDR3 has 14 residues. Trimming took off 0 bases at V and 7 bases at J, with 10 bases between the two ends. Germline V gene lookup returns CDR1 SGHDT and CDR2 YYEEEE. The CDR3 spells CASSLDSISGELFF. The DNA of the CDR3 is TGTGCCAGCAGCTTGGACTCGATAAGCGGGGAGCTGTTTTTT.

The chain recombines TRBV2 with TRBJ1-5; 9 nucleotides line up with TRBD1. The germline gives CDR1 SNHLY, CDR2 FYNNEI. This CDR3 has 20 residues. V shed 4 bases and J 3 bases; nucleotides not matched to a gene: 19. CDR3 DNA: TGTGCCAGCAGTGGGTGGGACAGGGTAACGCACTCGGGGCCCAATCAGCCCCAGCATTTT. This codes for CASSGWDRVTHSGPNQPQHF.

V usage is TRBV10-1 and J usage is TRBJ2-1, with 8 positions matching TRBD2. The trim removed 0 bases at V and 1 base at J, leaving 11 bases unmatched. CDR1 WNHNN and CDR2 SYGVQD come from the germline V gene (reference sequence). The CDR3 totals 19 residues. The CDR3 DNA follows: TGCGCCAGCAGTGAGTCGCAAGGCGGGAGGTCCAAATCCTACAATGAGCAGTTCTTC. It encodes CASSESQGGRSKSYNEQFF.

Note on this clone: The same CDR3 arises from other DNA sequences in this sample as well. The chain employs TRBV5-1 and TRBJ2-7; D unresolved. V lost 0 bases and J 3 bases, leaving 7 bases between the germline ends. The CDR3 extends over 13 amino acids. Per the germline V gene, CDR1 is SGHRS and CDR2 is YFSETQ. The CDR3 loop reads CASSLGHDYEQYF. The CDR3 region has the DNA TGCGCCAGCAGCTTGGGACACGACTACGAGCAGTACTTC.

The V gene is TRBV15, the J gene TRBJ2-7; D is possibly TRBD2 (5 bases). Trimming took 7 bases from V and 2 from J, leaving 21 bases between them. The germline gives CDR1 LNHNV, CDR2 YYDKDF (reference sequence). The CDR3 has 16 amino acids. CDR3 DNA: TGTGCCACCACCCTTCTGGGAGCGGAGGAGCCCTACGAGCAGTACTTC. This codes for CATTLLGAEEPYEQYF.

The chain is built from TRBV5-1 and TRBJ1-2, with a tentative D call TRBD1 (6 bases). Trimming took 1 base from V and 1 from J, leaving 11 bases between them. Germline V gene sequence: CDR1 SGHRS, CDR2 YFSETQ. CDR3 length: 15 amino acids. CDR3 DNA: TGCGCCAGCAGCTTGAGCAGCAGGGGTAACTATGGCTACACCTTC. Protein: CASSLSSRGNYGYTF.

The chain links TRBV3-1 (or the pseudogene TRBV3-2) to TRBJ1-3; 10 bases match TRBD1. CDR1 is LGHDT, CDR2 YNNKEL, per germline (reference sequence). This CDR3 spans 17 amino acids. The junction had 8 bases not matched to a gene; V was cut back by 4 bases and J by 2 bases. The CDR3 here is CASSPQTGGFAGNTIYF. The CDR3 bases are TGTGCCAGCAGCCCTCAGACAGGGGGCTTTGCTGGAAACACCATATATTTT.

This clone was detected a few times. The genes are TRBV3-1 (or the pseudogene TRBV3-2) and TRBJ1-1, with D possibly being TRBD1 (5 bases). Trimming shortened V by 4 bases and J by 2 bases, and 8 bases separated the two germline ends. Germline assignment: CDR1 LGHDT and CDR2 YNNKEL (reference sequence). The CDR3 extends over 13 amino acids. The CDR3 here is CASSPGHNTEAFF. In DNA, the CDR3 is TGTGCCAGCAGCCCCGGACACAACACTGAAGCTTTCTTT.

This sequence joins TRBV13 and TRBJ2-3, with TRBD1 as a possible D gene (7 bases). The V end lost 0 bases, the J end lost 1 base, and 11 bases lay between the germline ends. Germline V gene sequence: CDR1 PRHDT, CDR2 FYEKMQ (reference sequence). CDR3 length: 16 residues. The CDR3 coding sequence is TGTGCCAGCAGCTTAGGGGGCAGGGGGGGCACAGATACGCAGTATTTT. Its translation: CASSLGGRGGTDTQYF. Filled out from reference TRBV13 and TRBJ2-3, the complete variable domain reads AAGVIQSPRHLIKEKRETATLKCYPIPRHDTVYWYQQGPGQDPQFLISFYEKMQSDKGSIPDRFSAQQFSDYHSELNMSSLELGDSALYFCASSLGGRGGTDTQYFGPGTRLTVL.